The entry that follows covers one T cell receptor (beta chain) sequence. Its antigen remains unidentified. This sample was included in a study of beta chain features in type 1 diabetes. Study results and limitations: The study found fewer insertions and more deletions at VDJ junctions in type 1 diabetes patients. Patients with Type 1 diabetes showed moderately but significantly shorter TCRB CDR3s in all four CD4+ subsets.

Expressed TCRB transcripts were sequenced because the entire RNA isolate underwent reverse transcription. Assay used: immunoSEQ multiplex PCR; TCRdb lists only in-frame clones, some missing. The repertoire holds more than 300,000 clones, with roughly 8.8% as singletons. Based on CD45RO/CCR7/CD25/CD127/CD95/CD27, CD4+ regulatory, stem cell-like memory, naive and central memory cells were sorted. Germline CDR1 is MDHEN and CDR2 is SYDVKM. Between the trimmed V and J ends, which lost 6 bases and 16 bases, there was a span of 19 bases. CDR3 length: 13 residues. The source material was central memory CD4+ T cells from blood. The receptor was derived from a man aged 30 to 45 with type 1 diabetes. The chain links TRBV28 to TRBJ1-6, with D perhaps matching TRBD1 (5 bases). The CDR3 region has the DNA TGTGCCAGCAGATCCCCCTCCTTGGGGGGACTCCACTTT. Its protein is CASRSPSLGGLHF.